Listed here is a single T cell receptor beta chain. The antigen remains undetermined. The sample comes from a study of cytomegalovirus exposure and HLA in healthy donors. In the study overall: Researchers previously reported finding roughly 120 million unique TCR beta sequences from 150 million to 200 million T cells. Genotyping of some 400 donors showed that 65% to 90% belonged to the Caucasian-associated ancestry cluster.

The CDR3 consists of 15 residues. V was pared by 4 bases and J by 1 base, with 4 bases of the junction left unmatched. The germline gives CDR1 SGHDT, CDR2 YYEEEE. Study results and caveats: The study flagged around 150 TCR beta chains as cytomegalovirus-associated. An assumption of roughly uniform sequencing depth across donors underlay the presence/absence analyses.

PCR amplification relied on 60 Vbeta primers (plus 13 Jbeta primers). Sequenced by immunoSEQ multiplex PCR; TCRdb stores in-frame clones only, minus some. The table shows 95,000 to 150,000 clones, with roughly 80% occurring only once. The V and J genes are TRBV5-6 and TRBJ2-3, with 9 bases matching TRBD1. The sequenced sample consisted of PBMCs. The receptor comes from a woman between 25 and 40 years old in good health and CMV-seropositive. CDR3 sequence (DNA): TGTGCCAGCAGCCCGGGACAGGGTCGCACAGATACGCAGTATTTT. Translation: CASSPGQGRTDTQYF.